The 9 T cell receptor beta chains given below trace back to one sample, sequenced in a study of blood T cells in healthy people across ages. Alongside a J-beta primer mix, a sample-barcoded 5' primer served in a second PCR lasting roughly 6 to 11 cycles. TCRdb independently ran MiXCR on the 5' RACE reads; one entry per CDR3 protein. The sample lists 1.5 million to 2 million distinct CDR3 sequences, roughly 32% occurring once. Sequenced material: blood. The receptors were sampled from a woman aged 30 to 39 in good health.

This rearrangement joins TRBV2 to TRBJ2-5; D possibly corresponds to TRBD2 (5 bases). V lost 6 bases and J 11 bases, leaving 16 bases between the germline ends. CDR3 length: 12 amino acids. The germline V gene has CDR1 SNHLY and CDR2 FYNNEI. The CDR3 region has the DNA TGTGCCAGCAGACGAAGCGGTCTTGAGCAGTACTTC. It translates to CASRRSGLEQYF. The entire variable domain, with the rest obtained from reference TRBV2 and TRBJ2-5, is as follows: EPEVTQTPSHQVTQMGQEVILRCVPISNHLYFYWYRQILGQKVEFLVSFYNNEISEKSEIFDDQFSVERPDGSNFTLKIRSTKLEDSAMYFCASRRSGLEQYFGPGTRLLVL.

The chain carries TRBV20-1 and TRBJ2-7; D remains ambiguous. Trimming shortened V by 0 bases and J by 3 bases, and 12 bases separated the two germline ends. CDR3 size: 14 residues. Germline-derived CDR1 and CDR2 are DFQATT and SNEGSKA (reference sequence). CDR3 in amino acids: CSARDRLLDYEQYF. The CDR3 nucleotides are TGCAGTGCTAGAGATCGGTTGCTCGACTACGAGCAGTACTTC.

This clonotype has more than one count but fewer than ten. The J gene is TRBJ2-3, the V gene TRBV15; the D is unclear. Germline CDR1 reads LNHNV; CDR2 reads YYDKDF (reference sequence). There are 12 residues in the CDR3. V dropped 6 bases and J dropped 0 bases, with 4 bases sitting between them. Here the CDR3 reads CATSTSTDTQYF. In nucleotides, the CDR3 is TGTGCCACCAGTACTAGCACAGATACGCAGTATTTT.

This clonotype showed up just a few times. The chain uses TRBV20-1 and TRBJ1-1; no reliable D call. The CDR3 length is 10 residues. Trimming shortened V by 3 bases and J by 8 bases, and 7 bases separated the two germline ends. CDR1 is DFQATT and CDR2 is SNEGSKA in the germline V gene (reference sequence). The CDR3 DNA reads TGCAGTGCTAGGCGGAGAGAAGCTTTCTTT. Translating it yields CSARRREAFF.

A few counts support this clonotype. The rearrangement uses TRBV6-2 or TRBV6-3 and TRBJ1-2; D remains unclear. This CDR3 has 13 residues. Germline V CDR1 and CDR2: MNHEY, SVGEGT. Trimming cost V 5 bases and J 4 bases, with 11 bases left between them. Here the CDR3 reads CASSGPSAYGYTF. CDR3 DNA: TGTGCCAGCAGTGGTCCCTCGGCCTATGGCTACACCTTC.

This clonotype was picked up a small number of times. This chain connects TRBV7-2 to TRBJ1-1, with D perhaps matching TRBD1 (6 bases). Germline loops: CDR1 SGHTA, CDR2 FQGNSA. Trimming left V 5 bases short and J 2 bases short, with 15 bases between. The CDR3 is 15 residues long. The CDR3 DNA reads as TGTGCCAGCAGCCGTCAGACAGGCCTTAACACTGAAGCTTTCTTT. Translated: CASSRQTGLNTEAFF.

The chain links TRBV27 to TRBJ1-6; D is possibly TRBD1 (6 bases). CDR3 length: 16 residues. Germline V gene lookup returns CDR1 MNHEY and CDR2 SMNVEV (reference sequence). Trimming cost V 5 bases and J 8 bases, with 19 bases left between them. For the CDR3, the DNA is TGTGCCAGCAGTCTCGCCGGGGGCGCGGGACATTCACCCCTCCACTTT. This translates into CASSLAGGAGHSPLHF.

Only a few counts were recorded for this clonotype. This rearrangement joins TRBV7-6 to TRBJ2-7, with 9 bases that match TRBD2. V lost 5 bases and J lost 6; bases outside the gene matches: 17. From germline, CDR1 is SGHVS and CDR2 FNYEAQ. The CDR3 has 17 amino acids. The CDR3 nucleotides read TGTGCCAGCAGCCCAATACCTAAAATAGCGGGAGTTGTCGAGCAGTACTTC. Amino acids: CASSPIPKIAGVVEQYF.

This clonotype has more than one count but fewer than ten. In DNA, the CDR3 is TGTGCCAGCAGTGCTGCAGGGACGCCTGGAGAGACCCAGTACTTC. This gives the protein CASSAAGTPGETQYF. The J gene is TRBJ2-5, the V gene TRBV6-1; the D call may be TRBD1 or TRBD2 (5 bases each). Per germline, CDR1 MNHNS and CDR2 SASEGT. The CDR3 is 15 residues long. V lost 4 bases and J lost 4, with 16 bases in between.